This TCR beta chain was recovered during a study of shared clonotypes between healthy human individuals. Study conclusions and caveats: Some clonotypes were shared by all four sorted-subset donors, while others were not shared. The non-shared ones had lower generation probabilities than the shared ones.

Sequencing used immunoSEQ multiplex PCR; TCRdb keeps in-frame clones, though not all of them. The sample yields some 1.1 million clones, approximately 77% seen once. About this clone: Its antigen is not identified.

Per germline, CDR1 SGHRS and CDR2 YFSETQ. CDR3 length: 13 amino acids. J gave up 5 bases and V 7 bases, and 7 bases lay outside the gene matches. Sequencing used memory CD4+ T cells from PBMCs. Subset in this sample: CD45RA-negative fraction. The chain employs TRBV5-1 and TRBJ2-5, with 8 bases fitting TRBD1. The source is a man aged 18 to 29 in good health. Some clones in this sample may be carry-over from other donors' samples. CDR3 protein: CASPTGGRETQYF. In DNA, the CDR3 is TGCGCCAGCCCTACAGGGGGTCGGGAGACCCAGTACTTC. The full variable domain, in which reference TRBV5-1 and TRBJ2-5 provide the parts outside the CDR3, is KAGVTQTPRYLIKTRGQQVTLSCSPISGHRSVSWYQQTPGQGLQFLFEYFSETQRNKGNFPGRFSGRQFSNSRSEMNVSTLELGDSALYLCASPTGGRETQYFGPGTRLLVL.